This T cell receptor (beta chain) was observed in a study of blood T cell repertoires in COVID-19. Looking at the study overall: The samples span acute and convalescent COVID-19 from the United States, Italy and Spain. T cells, B-cell-depleted T cells, or PBMCs supplied cDNA or gDNA.

Profiling relied on immunoSEQ multiplex PCR, and the TCRdb table lists in-frame clones only, not all of them. The sample shows some 460,000 clones, around 90% of them seen only once. Participants were aged about 18 to 90 years, lived in over 20 US areas, and enrolled virtually. Cohorts were based on clinical histories the participants reported. The CDR3 covers 14 residues. CDR1 and CDR2 (germline): SGHDT, YYEEEE. V shed 3 bases and J 4 bases; nucleotides not matched to a gene: 1. This chain joins TRBV5-6 and TRBJ1-6; 7 bases align to TRBD1. Sequenced material: PBMCs or T cells enriched from blood (not recorded which). The TCR was taken from a woman in her late teens or twenties who had recovered from COVID-19. CDR3 loop: CASSWDRYNSPLHF. The DNA of the CDR3 is TGTGCCAGCAGCTGGGACAGATATAATTCACCCCTCCACTTT. Together with reference TRBV5-6 and TRBJ1-6, the CDR3 gives the full variable domain: DAGVTQSPTHLIKTRGQQVTLRCSPKSGHDTVSWYQQALGQGPQFIFQYYEEEERQRGNFPDRFSGHQFPNYSSELNVNALLLGDSALYLCASSWDRYNSPLHFGNGTRLTVT.